These T cell receptor beta chains were read from a single sample in a study of blood T cells in healthy people across ages. TCRdb called the 5' RACE reads again in MiXCR, with one record for every CDR3 protein. The sample has 550,000 to 750,000 distinct CDR3 sequences; roughly 21% are singletons. Sequencing used blood. Receptor source: a man in his 70s in good health. CDR3s include the opening cysteine and the closing phenylalanine or tryptophan. A D gene is named only where the DNA matches it firmly. Only part of the rows carry a size: once, few, many, or a class if the clone is expanded.

NA,TRBJ2-2,few,TRBV5-6,CASILKGTGELFF,TGTGCCAGCATCTTAAAAGGGACCGGGGAGCTGTTTTTT
TRBD1,TRBJ1-5,NA,TRBV6-1,CASRAGGGSNQPQHF,TGTGCCAGCAGAGCAGGGGGGGGTAGCAATCAGCCCCAGCATTTT
TRBD1,TRBJ2-7,few,TRBV5-1,CASRSPGQSPYEQYF,TGCGCCAGCAGATCTCCGGGACAGTCCCCATACGAGCAGTACTTC
TRBD2,TRBJ2-3,few,TRBV6-1,CASRRMLAASTDTQYF,TGTGCCAGCAGGCGCATGCTAGCGGCTAGCACAGATACGCAGTATTTT
NA,TRBJ2-7,few,TRBV14,CASSPSYGKGAREQYF,TGTGCCAGCAGCCCATCTTACGGGAAGGGCGCCCGCGAGCAGTACTTC
NA,TRBJ2-1,few,TRBV6-5,CASRPTLGFEFF,TGTGCCAGCAGGCCTACACTAGGGTTTGAGTTCTTC
TRBD2,TRBJ2-5,few,TRBV3-1,CASSGLAGGAETQYF,TGTGCCAGCAGCGGACTAGCGGGAGGGGCAGAGACCCAGTACTTC
NA,TRBJ1-4,NA,TRBV27,CASSPKGGTNEKLFF,TGTGCCAGCAGCCCGAAGGGGGGAACTAATGAAAAACTGTTTTTT
NA,TRBJ1-4,once,TRBV12-3/TRBV12-4,CASSHRDGQEKLFF,TGTGCCAGCAGCCACAGGGATGGTCAGGAAAAACTGTTTTTT
NA,TRBJ1-3,few,TRBV5-1,CASSSEGPGNTIYF,TGCGCCAGCAGCTCCGAGGGGCCGGGAAACACCATATATTTT
NA,TRBJ2-7,NA,TRBV10-3,CAISVGLEQYF,TGTGCCATCAGTGTGGGGCTCGAGCAGTACTTC
NA,TRBJ1-2,few,TRBV4-1,CASSQVLRDPTPSGYTF,TGCGCCAGCAGCCAAGTTCTCAGGGATCCTACCCCATCTGGCTACACCTTC
TRBD1,TRBJ2-5,NA,TRBV18,CASSPPGQGIQETQYF,TGTGCCAGCTCTCCTCCGGGACAGGGGATTCAAGAGACCCAGTACTTC
NA,TRBJ2-1,few,TRBV5-1,CVSSLAPASSYNEQFF,TGCGTCAGCAGCTTGGCTCCCGCGAGCTCCTACAATGAGCAGTTCTTC
NA,TRBJ1-6,few,TRBV20-1,CSATNTYNSPLHF,TGCAGTGCTACTAATACCTATAATTCACCCCTCCACTTT
NA,TRBJ2-5,NA,TRBV4-3,CASSQEGRGRETQYF,TGCGCCAGCAGCCAAGAGGGACGGGGGAGAGAGACCCAGTACTTC
NA,TRBJ1-4,many,TRBV20-1,CSARREKLFF,TGCAGTGCTAGAAGAGAAAAACTGTTTTTT
NA,TRBJ2-7,NA,TRBV28,CASSPSGGLVAYEQYF,TGTGCCAGCAGTCCCTCCGGGGGGCTAGTGGCCTACGAGCAGTACTTC
NA,TRBJ2-7,NA,TRBV20-1,CSARDRIIRRGEQYF,TGCAGTGCTAGAGATAGGATCATCCGCCGGGGCGAGCAGTACTTC
NA,TRBJ1-4,few,TRBV12-3/TRBV12-4,CASSFRLGEKLFF,TGTGCCAGCAGTTTCCGGCTGGGAGAAAAACTGTTTTTT
NA,TRBJ2-1,few,TRBV5-1,CASSFFAYSSAHNEQFF,TGCGCCAGCAGCTTTTTTGCCTACTCCTCGGCCCACAATGAGCAGTTCTTC
TRBD2,TRBJ2-5,few,TRBV20-1,CSALAGVARETQYF,TGCAGTGCGTTAGCGGGAGTGGCGAGAGAGACCCAGTACTTC
NA,TRBJ2-3,NA,TRBV3-1,CASSPLYLRTDTQYF,TGTGCCAGCAGCCCTTTATATCTACGCACAGATACGCAGTATTTT
NA,TRBJ2-1,few,TRBV5-1,CASSYLDSEQFF,TGCGCCAGCAGCTATCTAGATTCCGAGCAGTTCTTC
TRBD2,TRBJ2-7,NA,TRBV20-1,CSACPSGLSYEQCF,TGCAGTGCTTGTCCTAGCGGGCTTTCCTACGAGCAGTGCTTC
TRBD2,TRBJ2-3,NA,TRBV29-1,CSVVGLAGQTDTQYF,TGCAGCGTGGTGGGACTAGCGGGACAGACAGATACGCAGTATTTT
NA,TRBJ2-5,NA,TRBV3-1,CASTQRQQGRETQYF,TGTGCCAGCACTCAACGGCAGCAGGGACGTGAGACCCAGTACTTC
NA,TRBJ1-5,NA,TRBV12-3/TRBV12-4,CASSLGDGHQPQHF,TGTGCCAGCAGTTTAGGGGACGGTCATCAGCCCCAGCATTTT
NA,TRBJ2-1,once,TRBV20-1,CSARVKFSGYSYNEQFF,TGCAGTGCTAGAGTAAAGTTCAGCGGTTACTCCTACAATGAGCAGTTCTTC
TRBD2,TRBJ2-5,few,TRBV2,CASSEASGRGETQYF,TGTGCCAGCAGTGAGGCTAGCGGGAGGGGTGAGACCCAGTACTTC
TRBD2,TRBJ2-1,few,TRBV12-3/TRBV12-4,CASSSLAGAINEQFF,TGTGCCAGCAGTTCGTTAGCGGGAGCCATCAATGAGCAGTTCTTC
NA,TRBJ2-5,few,TRBV28,CASSPTSRETQYF,TGTGCCAGCAGTCCAACGTCGAGGGAGACCCAGTACTTC
NA,TRBJ1-4,NA,TRBV6-1,CASGEGSNEKLFF,TGTGCCAGCGGAGAGGGCTCTAATGAAAAACTGTTTTTT
TRBD2,TRBJ2-1,few,TRBV5-4,CASITSGSNEQFF,TGTGCCAGCATCACTAGCGGGAGCAATGAGCAGTTCTTC
TRBD2,TRBJ2-5,NA,TRBV3-1,CASSPTTSGRGETQYF,TGTGCCAGCAGCCCCACAACTAGCGGGAGAGGAGAGACCCAGTACTTC
NA,TRBJ2-7,few,TRBV6-2/TRBV6-3,CASSANSPYEQYF,TGTGCCAGCAGTGCGAATTCTCCCTACGAGCAGTACTTC
TRBD2,TRBJ2-1,few,TRBV10-3,CAISETGLAGVNEQFF,TGTGCCATCAGTGAGACGGGACTAGCGGGAGTAAATGAGCAGTTCTTC
NA,TRBJ1-6,NA,TRBV6-5,CASSSLRGTYNSPLHF,TGTGCCAGCAGTTCACTACGTGGCACTTATAATTCACCCCTCCACTTT
TRBD2,TRBJ2-5,few,TRBV6-2/TRBV6-3,CASSLGTSGYSETQYF,TGTGCCAGCAGCCTAGGGACTAGCGGTTACAGCGAGACCCAGTACTTC
TRBD2,TRBJ2-1,NA,TRBV28,CASTSGGAYNEQFF,TGTGCCAGCACTTCTGGGGGGGCCTACAATGAGCAGTTCTTC
TRBD2,TRBJ2-3,few,TRBV3-1,CASSRGLATDTQYF,TGTGCCAGCAGCCGGGGACTAGCCACAGATACGCAGTATTTT
NA,TRBJ1-4,many,TRBV12-3/TRBV12-4,CASSPSFAANEKLFF,TGTGCCAGCAGTCCCTCGTTTGCAGCTAATGAAAAACTGTTTTTT
TRBD1,TRBJ2-3,few,TRBV6-1,CASHARQGRFGTDTQYF,TGTGCCAGCCATGCCAGACAGGGGCGTTTCGGTACAGATACGCAGTATTTT
TRBD2,TRBJ2-1,few,TRBV6-2/TRBV6-3,CASSYAGVVNEQFF,TGTGCCAGCAGTTACGCGGGAGTAGTGAATGAGCAGTTCTTC
NA,TRBJ2-3,NA,TRBV20-1,CSAKFSKGDTQYF,TGCAGTGCTAAGTTCTCTAAAGGAGATACGCAGTATTTT
NA,TRBJ2-3,NA,TRBV29-1,CNVDGSTDTQYF,TGCAACGTTGACGGGAGCACAGATACGCAGTATTTT
NA,TRBJ2-3,NA,TRBV6-1,CASSNRPPQSTDTQYF,TGTGCCAGCAGCAATAGGCCGCCCCAAAGCACAGATACGCAGTATTTT
NA,TRBJ2-2,NA,TRBV6-2/TRBV6-3,CASSYHSGTNTGELFF,TGTGCCAGCAGTTATCATAGCGGTACGAACACCGGGGAGCTGTTTTTT